Listed here are 27 T cell receptor beta chains from one sample, sequenced in a study of T cell clones after liver transplantation. The table came from immunoSEQ multiplex PCR; TCRdb's copy has only in-frame clones and leaves some out. The data hold around 110,000 clones, with about nine tenths observed a single time. Sequences were derived from CD4+ T cells from blood, sampled 12 months after liver transplant. These TCRs come from a human patient who received a liver transplant. Some T cells may be supplied by the graft donor.

V usage is TRBV5-1 and J usage is TRBJ2-3; 8 bases line up with TRBD1. The J segment lost 0 bases and the V segment lost 4 bases, leaving 13 bases of the junction unmatched. CDR3 size: 18 residues. Germline V CDR1 and CDR2: SGHRS, YFSETQ. The CDR3 DNA sequence: TGCGCCAGCAGCATCGGACAGGGAGCCTTTTCTAGCACAGATACGCAGTATTTT. Translation: CASSIGQGAFSSTDTQYF.

This rearrangement joins TRBV28 to TRBJ2-7; TRBD1 matches 7 bases. V shed 5 bases, J shed 5 bases, and the junction held 6 bases outside the gene matches. Germline V lookup: CDR1 MDHEN, CDR2 SYDVKM. This CDR3 has 13 amino acids. Written as DNA, the CDR3 is TGTGCCAGCAGTCAAGGGGGCGAAGACGAGCAGTACTTC. As protein: CASSQGGEDEQYF.

The rearrangement links TRBV11-3 to TRBJ2-5; no clear D. Looked up from germline, CDR1 is SGHNT and CDR2 is YENEEA. This CDR3 spans 12 amino acids. V gave up 0 bases and J gave up 5 bases, with 4 bases separating them. CDR3 region: CASSLDLETQYF. CDR3 in DNA: TGTGCCAGCAGCTTAGATCTGGAGACCCAGTACTTC.

This rearrangement joins TRBV10-3 to TRBJ2-1, with D unresolved. CDR1 ENHRY and CDR2 SYGVKD come from the germline V gene. V lost 0 bases and J 8 bases, leaving 2 bases between the germline ends. This CDR3 region has 11 residues. The CDR3 nucleotides read TGTGCCATCAGTGAGTCCTATGAGCAGTTCTTC. Its protein is CAISESYEQFF.

J is TRBJ1-5 and V is TRBV19, with TRBD1 identical over 7 bases. Trimming removed 3 bases from V and 0 bases from J; junction bases left unmatched: 5. Germline V gene sequence: CDR1 LNHDA, CDR2 SQIVND (reference sequence). The CDR3 extends over 16 amino acids. CDR3 sequence: CASSILGGRSNQPQHF. For the CDR3, the DNA is TGTGCCAGTAGTATTTTAGGGGGCCGTAGCAATCAGCCCCAGCATTTT. The full variable domain, completed using reference TRBV19 and TRBJ1-5, is DGGITQSPKYLFRKEGQNVTLSCEQNLNHDAMYWYRQDPGQGLRLIYYSQIVNDFQKGDIAEGYSVSREKKESFPLTVTSAQKNPTAFYLCASSILGGRSNQPQHFGDGTRLSIL.

V gene TRBV9 combines with J gene TRBJ1-3; D remains unclear. Germline-derived CDR1 and CDR2 are SGDLS and YYNGEE. V was pared by 2 bases and J by 1 base, with 10 bases between. The CDR3 extends over 15 amino acids. CDR3 coding DNA: TGTGCCAGCAGCGTGGGATTTGGGTCTGGAAACACCATATATTTT. It encodes CASSVGFGSGNTIYF.

The chain recombines TRBV9 with TRBJ2-3; 11 nucleotides align to TRBD1. V lost 3 bases and J lost 0; bases outside the gene matches: 15. The V gene's germline CDR1 is SGDLS and CDR2 YYNGEE. The CDR3 runs to 20 residues. The DNA for the CDR3 is TGTGCCAGCAGCGGGTCCTTCACGGGACAGGGGGGCCTTAGCACAGATACGCAGTATTTT. Protein sequence: CASSGSFTGQGGLSTDTQYF. Full variable domain (remainder filled in from reference TRBV9 and TRBJ2-3): DSGVTQTPKHLITATGQRVTLRCSPRSGDLSVYWYQQSLDQGLQFLIQYYNGEERAKGNILERFSAQQFPDLHSELNLSSLELGDSALYFCASSGSFTGQGGLSTDTQYFGPGTRLTVL.

This sequence joins TRBV4-1 and TRBJ2-7; D is possibly TRBD2 (5 bases). The CDR3 loop spans 17 amino acids. CDR1 MGHRA and CDR2 YSYEKL come from the germline V gene. The V gene lost 0 bases and the J gene lost 2 bases, with 17 bases spanning the gap. CDR3: CASSQDQASLGPYEQYF. The CDR3 DNA reads as TGCGCCAGCAGCCAAGATCAAGCTAGCCTGGGCCCCTACGAGCAGTACTTC.

This clone was recorded once. The chain couples TRBV28 to TRBJ1-2; D gene ambiguous. V lost 6 bases to trimming and J lost 6 bases, with 14 bases between them. The CDR3 loop spans 13 amino acids. Looked up from germline, CDR1 is MDHEN and CDR2 is SYDVKM. In nucleotides, the CDR3 is TGTGCCAGCAGACTCCCCGGGGTAGATGGCTACACCTTC. Translating gives CASRLPGVDGYTF.

The gene calls are TRBV7-2 and TRBJ2-5; D possibly corresponds to TRBD1 (5 bases). CDR3 length: 16 residues. V was pared by 3 bases and J by 1 base, with 15 bases between. CDR1 is SGHTA, CDR2 FQGNSA, per germline. The CDR3 DNA reads TGTGCCAGCAGCTTGAGTAGTAAGGGGCCCCAAGAGACCCAGTACTTC. This codes for CASSLSSKGPQETQYF.

The chain employs TRBV11-3 and TRBJ2-1; D remains unclear. V lost 2 bases and J 3 bases, leaving 8 bases between the germline ends. Germline loops: CDR1 SGHNT, CDR2 YENEEA. This CDR3 has 14 amino acids. CDR3 sequence: CASSLITFYNEQFF. CDR3 bases: TGTGCCAGCAGCTTAATAACTTTCTACAATGAGCAGTTCTTC.

The chain links TRBV10-3 to TRBJ2-7; 11 bases fit TRBD2. This CDR3 contains 15 residues. With V trimmed by 6 bases and J by 7 bases, 11 bases remained unmatched. Germline V gene data show CDR1 as ENHRY and CDR2 as SYGVKD. DNA for the CDR3: TGTGCCATCAGCCAGGGGACTAGCGGTCGGTGGGAGCAGTACTTC. This translates into CAISQGTSGRWEQYF.

The chain links TRBV28 to TRBJ2-7; 9 bases are shared with TRBD1. CDR3 length: 15 residues. CDR1 and CDR2 (germline): MDHEN, SYDVKM. J gave up 5 bases and V 5 bases, and 10 bases lay outside the gene matches. The CDR3 nucleotides are TGTGCCAGCAGTCTACCGGGACAGGGAAGGCACGAGCAGTACTTC. Amino acid sequence: CASSLPGQGRHEQYF.

The chain recombines TRBV29-1 with TRBJ1-4; 10 bases fit TRBD1. J lost 8 bases, V lost 3 bases, and 9 bases had no gene match. The CDR3 contains 15 residues. Looked up from germline, CDR1 is SQVTM and CDR2 is ANQGSEA. CDR3 bases: TGCAGCGTTGATTGGGGGACAGGGGCTGGCGAAAAACTGTTTTTT. It is translated as CSVDWGTGAGEKLFF.

This clone was counted only a few times. The CDR3 DNA is TGTGCCAGCAGCTCACACATGGCCGGGGAGCTGTTTTTT. It translates to CASSSHMAGELFF. This chain connects TRBV7-3 to TRBJ2-2; D not resolved. V dropped 4 bases and J dropped 6 bases, with 9 bases sitting between them. The CDR3 covers 13 residues. The germline gives CDR1 SGHTA, CDR2 FQGTGA.

In this sample, this clone turned up once. J is TRBJ1-1 and V is TRBV11-3; tentative D call: TRBD1 (6 bases). The CDR3 runs to 15 residues. Per germline, CDR1 SGHNT and CDR2 YENEEA. Trimming left V 4 bases short and J 5 bases short, with 17 bases between. Here the CDR3 DNA reads TGTGCCAGCAGCTCTCGACAGGTCGGCGAAACTGAAGCTTTCTTT. Translating gives CASSSRQVGETEAFF.

V gene TRBV7-9 combines with J gene TRBJ2-7; D call uncertain. In germline, CDR1 is SEHNR, CDR2 FQNEAQ (reference sequence). With 4 bases removed from V and 5 bases from J, the gap between germline ends came to 9 bases. The CDR3 contains 12 residues. CDR3 in amino acids: CASSSVVDEQYF. The CDR3 coding sequence is TGTGCCAGCAGCTCTGTCGTGGACGAGCAGTACTTC.

The V call is TRBV15, the J call TRBJ2-2, with 11 nucleotides matching TRBD1. J gave up 0 bases and V 1 base, and 13 bases lay outside the gene matches. The CDR3 extends over 21 amino acids. Germline CDR1 is LNHNV and CDR2 is YYDKDF (reference sequence). The CDR3 DNA sequence: TGTGCCACCAGCAGAGTTCTAATTGGACAGGGGGCTTCCTCGAACACCGGGGAGCTGTTTTTT. It codes for CATSRVLIGQGASSNTGELFF. Complete variable domain (other parts from reference TRBV15 and TRBJ2-2): DAMVIQNPRYQVTQFGKPVTLSCSQTLNHNVMYWYQQKSSQAPKLLFHYYDKDFNNEADTPDNFQSRRPNTSFCFLDIRSPGLGDTAMYLCATSRVLIGQGASSNTGELFFGEGSRLTVL.

The V gene is TRBV10-1, the J gene TRBJ2-5; TRBD2 might be the D (6 bases). The CDR3 is 16 amino acids. The ends were cut back, 4 bases at V and 2 bases at J, with 17 bases in the middle. Per germline, CDR1 WNHNN and CDR2 SYGVQD (reference sequence). CDR3 in amino acids: CASSAGMAGMQETQYF. The CDR3, as DNA: TGCGCCAGCAGTGCTGGTATGGCGGGGATGCAAGAGACCCAGTACTTC.

The chain joins TRBV9 to TRBJ2-5; D possibly corresponds to TRBD2 (7 bases). The CDR3 contains 17 residues. V lost 6 bases and J lost 1, with 22 bases in between. Germline CDR1 is SGDLS and CDR2 is YYNGEE. The CDR3 DNA follows: TGTGCCAGCAACCGGAAGGGGGGGACTATCCTCCAAGAGACCCAGTACTTC. Its protein is CASNRKGGTILQETQYF.

The V call is TRBV2, the J call TRBJ1-3, with TRBD1 as a possible D gene (6 bases). CDR3 length: 13 amino acids. V gave up 7 bases and J gave up 2 bases, with 9 bases separating them. Germline V lookup: CDR1 SNHLY, CDR2 FYNNEI. CDR3 nucleotides: TGTGCCAGCACAGGACAGCCTGGAAACACCATATATTTT. Its protein is CASTGQPGNTIYF.

The rearrangement links TRBV6-1 to TRBJ2-7; 7 nucleotides line up with TRBD1. This CDR3 region has 15 residues. V lost 1 base and J lost 3; bases outside the gene matches: 6. Germline lookup yields CDR1 MNHNS and CDR2 SASEGT. The CDR3 nucleotides read TGTGCCAGCAGTGAAGGACAGGGCAGGATCTACGAGCAGTACTTC. This translates into CASSEGQGRIYEQYF.

This chain joins TRBV5-1 and TRBJ2-7, with D possibly being TRBD1 (6 bases). The CDR3 loop spans 13 amino acids. V lost 4 bases to trimming and J lost 1 base, with 9 bases between them. Germline CDR1 and CDR2: SGHRS and YFSETQ. The CDR3 bases are TGCGCCAGCAGCGACCAGGGGTCCTACGAGCAGTACTTC. Its translation is CASSDQGSYEQYF. Filled out from reference TRBV5-1 and TRBJ2-7, the complete variable domain reads KAGVTQTPRYLIKTRGQQVTLSCSPISGHRSVSWYQQTPGQGLQFLFEYFSETQRNKGNFPGRFSGRQFSNSRSEMNVSTLELGDSALYLCASSDQGSYEQYFGPGTRLTVT.

This chain uses TRBV10-3 with TRBJ2-7; 13 nucleotides align to TRBD2. This CDR3 contains 15 residues. The V gene's germline CDR1 is ENHRY and CDR2 SYGVKD. The ends lost 6 bases at V and 6 bases at J; junction bases unmatched: 8. The CDR3 sequence is CAIRGLAGPLGEQYF. Written as DNA, the CDR3 is TGTGCCATCAGGGGACTAGCGGGGCCGTTGGGCGAGCAGTACTTC.

V gene TRBV5-1 combines with J gene TRBJ2-7; D might be TRBD1 (7 bases). This CDR3 is 15 amino acids long. The V end lost 5 bases, the J end lost 6 bases, and 21 bases lay between the germline ends. The germline gives CDR1 SGHRS, CDR2 YFSETQ. The CDR3: CASRFTYPQGGEQYF. CDR3 DNA: TGCGCCAGCAGGTTCACCTACCCGCAGGGGGGCGAGCAGTACTTC.

The chain carries TRBV27 and TRBJ2-5; D tentatively reads TRBD1 or TRBD2 (5 bases each). Trimming left V 5 bases short and J 1 base short, with 11 bases between. This CDR3 has 14 residues. CDR1 MNHEY and CDR2 SMNVEV come from the germline V gene (reference sequence). The CDR3 region is CASSTRGSQETQYF. The CDR3 DNA is TGTGCCAGCAGTACTCGGGGCAGCCAAGAGACCCAGTACTTC.

The chain employs TRBV5-1 and TRBJ2-2; unclear D gene. CDR1 and CDR2 (germline): SGHRS, YFSETQ. This CDR3 comprises 16 residues. The V end lost 0 bases, the J end lost 1 base, and 10 bases lay between the germline ends. The CDR3 is CASSLGVGVNTGELFF. CDR3 nucleotides: TGCGCCAGCAGCTTGGGGGTCGGAGTGAACACCGGGGAGCTGTTTTTT.